What follows describes a single TCR beta chain. This sample is part of a study of blood T cell repertoires in COVID-19. Source study methods: Nucleated cell counts were estimated from reference gene primer amplification. TCRdb's table, derived via immunoSEQ multiplex PCR, lists solely in-frame clones and lacks some. Clonal size and the V and J genes are those of that table, whereas D and trimming came from the DNA. Here the sample spans some 15,000 clones, roughly 87% being singletons. The CDR3 runs to 14 residues. V was pared by 2 bases and J by 0 bases, with 8 bases between. Germline V gene sequence: CDR1 SGHRS, CDR2 YFSETQ.

This chain connects TRBV5-1 to TRBJ1-2, with unresolved D. This receptor was taken from a woman in her seventies with active COVID-19. Source material: peripheral blood. CDR3 sequence: CASSFGSSNYGYTF. DNA of the CDR3: TGCGCCAGCAGCTTTGGGAGTTCTAACTATGGCTACACCTTC.